The clone carrying this TCR beta chain came up once. Its antigen is unknown. Repertoires were generated with immunoSEQ multiplex PCR, while TCRdb's copy carries only in-frame clones and drops some. The sample contains about 12,000 clones, roughly 86% of which appear only once. CFSE-dim autoproliferating and CFSE-high non-proliferating T cells from unstimulated culture were sequenced separately. Roughly 5x10^7 CFSE-labeled PBMCs were cultured less than 8 days unstimulated, then replicate wells were pooled. Without exogenous stimuli, approximately 0.5 uM CFSE-labeled PBMCs were cultured serum-free. This sample is drawn from a study of memory B cells and T cells in multiple sclerosis. The study's findings and limits: Clone-set sizes differed between compartments, so shared clonotype counts needed normalization.

This CDR3 comprises 13 residues. V was clipped by 5 bases and J by 5 bases, with 12 bases between them. Germline V gives CDR1 MNHEY, CDR2 SMNVEV (reference sequence). The rearrangement joins TRBV27 to TRBJ1-1; D possibly corresponds to TRBD1 (5 bases). The sample was PBMCs from blood kept in culture. The sequence came from a human donor with multiple sclerosis. The CDR3 coding sequence is TGTGCCAGCAGTCTAACGACAGAAACTGAAGCTTTCTTT. Translated, it gives CASSLTTETEAFF.